The rows below give T cell receptor beta chains drawn from one sample of a study of cytomegalovirus exposure and HLA in healthy donors. The table came from immunoSEQ multiplex PCR; TCRdb's copy has only in-frame clones and leaves some out. The repertoire includes about 160,000 clones, roughly 80% of them detected once, and 3% to 4.5% sits in the top ten. Sample: PBMCs. The source is a man aged 30 to 39 in good health and CMV-seropositive. Each CDR3 is given with its conserved first and last residue.

v_call	j_call	cdr3_aa
TRBV29-1	TRBJ1-4	CSVPTPPAGEKLFF
TRBV5-1	TRBJ2-2	CASSRGLATTGELFF
TRBV6-5	TRBJ2-7	CASSWDRGSYEQYF
TRBV19	TRBJ2-1	CASSIYVSSYNEQFF
TRBV14	TRBJ2-1	CASRDRGLVDEQFF
TRBV4-1	TRBJ1-3	CASSDSGNTIYF
TRBV15	TRBJ1-2	CATSKRTGSGYTF
TRBV28	TRBJ2-7	CASTIRDRAYEQYF
TRBV6-4	TRBJ2-2	CASSDSTDTGELFF
TRBV13	TRBJ2-1	CASSLGRRTYNEQFF
TRBV7-6	TRBJ1-3	CASSYGGVGNTIYF
TRBV10-1	TRBJ2-1	CASSSTRQGTYNEQFF
TRBV7-2	TRBJ2-7	CASSYSGDWGYEQYF
TRBV6-5	TRBJ1-6	CASSYWHPNSPLHF
TRBV9	TRBJ2-2	CASNSGGYTGELFF
TRBV28	TRBJ1-6	CASSFWDRVSTLHF
TRBV27	TRBJ1-5	CASSLRGNNQPQHF
TRBV27	TRBJ1-5	CASSKHRVGNQPQHF
TRBV15	TRBJ2-3	CATSRGEADTQYF
TRBV2	TRBJ2-7	CASGQGNAYEQYF
TRBV4-1	TRBJ2-5	CASSQVTTQETQYF
TRBV2	TRBJ2-3	CASSEALAGGPPDTQYF
TRBV25-1	TRBJ1-2	CASSEWEDPNYGYTF
TRBV6-4	TRBJ2-3	CASSAFGQGSTDTQYF
TRBV6-4	TRBJ1-6	CASSVDGQPPLHF
TRBV2	TRBJ1-4	CASTNSLNEKLFF
TRBV5-1	TRBJ2-7	CASSDRTGGIYEQYF
TRBV7-9	TRBJ2-1	CASSPDRGPRNEQFF
TRBV11-2	TRBJ2-7	CASSSWGLSGDYEQYF
TRBV4-1	TRBJ2-7	CASGDRERNEQYF
TRBV14	TRBJ2-7	CASSQGKGWDRGRKAYEQYF
TRBV30	TRBJ2-1	CACSVSGGANEQFF
TRBV5-4	TRBJ2-7	CASSLGLGGQPIYEQYF
TRBV30	-	CAWSEGALNEQYF
TRBV27	TRBJ2-7	CASSLGTGGSEQYF
TRBV6-1	TRBJ2-3	CASSPRDSRGGTQYF
TRBV4-1	TRBJ2-5	CASRLYVGAGETQYF
TRBV7-9	TRBJ2-7	CASSPAGGVYEQYF
TRBV6-5	TRBJ2-3	CASSYQLAGTDTQYF
TRBV13	TRBJ2-7	CASSQPPGQGSYEQYF
TRBV20-1	TRBJ2-4	CPREAGDIQYF
TRBV30	TRBJ1-5	CAWECQGASGNQPQHF
TRBV7-8	TRBJ1-5	CASSPNSRQGSHQPQHF
TRBV28	TRBJ2-7	CASSPRLAGSSEQYF
TRBV11-2	TRBJ2-7	CASSLGRAGTYEQYF
TRBV5-1	TRBJ2-7	CASSTSQGVEQYF
TRBV7-2	TRBJ2-1	CASSLPSNEQFF
TRBV5-5	TRBJ2-7	CASSFVEDEQYF
TRBV25-1	TRBJ2-7	CASSEHNSYEQYF
TRBV11-3	TRBJ1-1	CASSSTNTEAFF
TRBV5-1	TRBJ2-3	CASSTGQGLTDTQYF